Below, one T cell receptor (beta chain) is given with its context. As processed by the authors: Cell counts per sample came from amplifying reference gene primers. Some clones are missing from TCRdb's copy, which holds only in-frame ones; the method was immunoSEQ multiplex PCR. That table is the source of V, J and clone size, and D and trimming were worked out from the DNA. Of about 210,000 clones in the sample, about 92% are singletons; the top ten hold approximately 1.2%. V was pared by 3 bases and J by 8 bases, with 4 bases of the junction left unmatched. Germline V lookup: CDR1 MGHRA, CDR2 YSYEKL. The CDR3 contains 15 residues. These data are taken from a study of blood T cell repertoires in COVID-19. Overall study: Acute and convalescent COVID-19 samples came from the United States, Italy and Spain. In each case, the material was cDNA or gDNA derived from T cells, B-cell-depleted T cells, or PBMCs.

The sequencing input was peripheral blood. This chain connects TRBV4-1 to TRBJ1-6, with 10 bases identical to TRBD1. The source of this sequence is a man between 25 and 39 years old with acute or convalescent COVID-19. The CDR3, as DNA: TGCGCCAGCAGCCAGCCCGGGACAGGGGATTCACCCCTCCACTTT. Amino acid sequence: CASSQPGTGDSPLHF.